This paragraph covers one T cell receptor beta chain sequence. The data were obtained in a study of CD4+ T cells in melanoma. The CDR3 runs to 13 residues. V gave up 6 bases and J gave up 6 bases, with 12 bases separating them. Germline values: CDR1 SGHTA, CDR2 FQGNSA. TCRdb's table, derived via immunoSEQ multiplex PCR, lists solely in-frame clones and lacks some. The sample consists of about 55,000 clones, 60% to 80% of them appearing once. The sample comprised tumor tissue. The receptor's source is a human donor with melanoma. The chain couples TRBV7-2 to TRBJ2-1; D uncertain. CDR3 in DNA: TGTGCCAGCAGTTCCCTTTTGTCCAATGAGCAGTTCTTC. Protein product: CASSSLLSNEQFF.